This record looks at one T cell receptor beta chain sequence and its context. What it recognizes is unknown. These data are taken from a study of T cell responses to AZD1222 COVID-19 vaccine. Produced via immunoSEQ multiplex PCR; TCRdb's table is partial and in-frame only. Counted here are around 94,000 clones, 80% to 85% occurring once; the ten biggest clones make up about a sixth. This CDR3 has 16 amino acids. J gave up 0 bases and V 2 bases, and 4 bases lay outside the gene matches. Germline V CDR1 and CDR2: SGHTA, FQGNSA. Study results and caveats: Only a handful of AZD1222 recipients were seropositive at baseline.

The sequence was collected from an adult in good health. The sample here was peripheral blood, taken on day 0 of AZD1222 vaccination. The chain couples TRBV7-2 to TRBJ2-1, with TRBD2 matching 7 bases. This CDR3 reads CASSLWGGSSYNEQFF. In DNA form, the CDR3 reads TGTGCCAGCAGCTTATGGGGGGGGAGCTCCTACAATGAGCAGTTCTTC.